This TCR beta chain emerged from a study of blood T cell repertoires in COVID-19 (dated by TCRdb to the early 2020s). A note on the overall study: Samples covering the acute and convalescent phases of COVID-19 were provided by collaborators in the United States, Italy and Spain. The material from the prospective study consisted of cDNA or gDNA derived from T cells, B-cell-depleted T cells, or PBMCs. Subjects who had been exposed to COVID-19, were actively infected with it, or had recovered from it provided the deeply sampled blood TCRbeta repertoires that made up the dataset. The repertoires were released in a freely available public database intended as a resource for research on the immune response to SARS-CoV-2. The samples were drawn from two sources: the first 160 participants of the ongoing ImmuneRACE study, and 950 to 1,500 subjects contributed by 6 global collaborators. Sample metadata almost always included a de-identified subject ID, COVID-19 status, age in years and sex. Where HLA class I and class II types were available, the types were taken from metadata supplied by the sample provider, not from assay-based typing.

As regards this clone: The clone's antigen remains unknown. No base quality values were provided; no much bigger clone lies one nucleotide off.

What the research found in general, with its limitations: The amount of clinical and demographic metadata varied by source and participant and was provided uncurated.

Per the germline V gene, SGHAT is the CDR1 and FQNNGV is the CDR2. The CDR3 spans 13 residues, from the cysteine through the phenylalanine. Only the CDR3 DNA stays, 39 bases, in frame from base 1. The trim is 0 bases for V and 10 bases for J, with a gap of 7 bases between the germline ends. The collaborating institutions used their own protocols to collect whole blood in K2EDTA tubes. For TCRbeta analysis, collaborators shipped samples in one of three forms: frozen whole blood, isolated PBMCs, or DNA extracted from either of those sample types. The immunoSEQ Assay, a bias-controlled multiplex PCR, was used to amplify TCRbeta CDR3 regions from genomic DNA. As for how the authors treated the data: Nucleated cell counts per sample were estimated from amplification of reference gene primers within the assay. Sequence reads were collapsed and filtered to measure the absolute abundance of every unique TCRbeta CDR3 rearrangement. Productive Simpson clonality was computed per sample as the square root of Simpson's diversity index over productive rearrangements. Here the immuneACCESS table is served through TCRdb, limited to in-frame sequences with V and J called. Missing clones are a known gap in these copies; in checked studies unresolved V genes cover under half, and the rest lacks a known reason. The D gene and trimming were derived from the DNA, and the V and J assignments and clone size from that table. Here the sample has about 140,000 clones; 76% occur a single time. The ten biggest clones cover around 4.8% of the sample.

The clonotype comes from a woman of 80 years or more with active or convalescent COVID-19. The chain employs TRBV11-2 and TRBJ1-6, with the D gene uncertain. Sequencing used peripheral blood. The CDR3 protein: CASSLESRSPLHF. The sequenced DNA is TGTGCCAGCAGCTTAGAATCGAGATCACCCCTCCACTTT.